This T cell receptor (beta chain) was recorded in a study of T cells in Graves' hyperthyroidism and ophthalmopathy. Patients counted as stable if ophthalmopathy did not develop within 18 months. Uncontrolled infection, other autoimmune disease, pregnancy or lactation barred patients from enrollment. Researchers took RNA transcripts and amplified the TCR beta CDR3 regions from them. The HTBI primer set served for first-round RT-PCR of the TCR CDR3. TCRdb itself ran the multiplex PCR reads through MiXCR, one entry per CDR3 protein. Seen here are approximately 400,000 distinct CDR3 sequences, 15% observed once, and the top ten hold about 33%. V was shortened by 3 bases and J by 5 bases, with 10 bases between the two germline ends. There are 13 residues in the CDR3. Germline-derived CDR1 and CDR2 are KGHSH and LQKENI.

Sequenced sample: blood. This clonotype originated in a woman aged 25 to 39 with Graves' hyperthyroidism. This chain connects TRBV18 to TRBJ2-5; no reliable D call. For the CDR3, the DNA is TGTGCCAGCTCACCGCTGATCATGGAGACCCAGTACTTC. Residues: CASSPLIMETQYF.